The rows below give T cell receptor beta chains drawn from one sample of a study of monozygotic twins with cystic fibrosis. Repertoires were generated with immunoSEQ multiplex PCR, while TCRdb's copy carries only in-frame clones and drops some. The sample holds around 23,000 clones, around 93% seen once. Material for sequencing was blood. The receptor source for this set is a girl aged 2 to 10 with cystic fibrosis. Both conserved end residues are part of each CDR3. The D gene is left open where the match is weak. Only part of the rows carry a size: once, few, many, or a class if the clone is expanded.

TRBJ2-7	TRBV2	NA	TRBD2	CASSGGERGHIPYEQYF	TGTGCCAGCAGTGGGGGAGAGCGGGGGCACATCCCCTACGAGCAGTACTTC
TRBJ2-1	TRBV5-1	NA	TRBD2	CASSLVRGRAYNEQFF	TGCGCCAGCAGCTTGGTGCGGGGGAGGGCCTACAATGAGCAGTTCTTC
TRBJ1-2	TRBV5-1	NA	NA	CASSLGGVVNYGYTF	TGCGCCAGCAGCTTGGGCGGGGTGGTGAACTATGGCTACACCTTC
TRBJ2-1	TRBV7-7	NA	NA	CASSPRWSSYNEQFF	TGTGCTAGCAGCCCCCGTTGGAGTTCCTACAATGAGCAGTTCTTC
TRBJ2-7	TRBV23-1	NA	NA	CASSQEGFTYEQYF	TGCGCCAGCAGTCAAGAGGGGTTCACCTACGAGCAGTACTTC
TRBJ1-1	TRBV7-9	once	NA	CASSLSGPVAEAFF	TGTGCCAGCAGCTTATCAGGGCCGGTGGCTGAAGCTTTCTTT
TRBJ1-1	TRBV6-5	NA	NA	CASSSPGGSNEAFF	TGTGCCAGCAGCTCCCCCGGGGGGTCGAATGAAGCTTTCTTT
TRBJ2-3	TRBV5-1	NA	TRBD2	CASSLQRGGLSTDTQYF	TGCGCCAGCAGCTTGCAGCGGGGGGGCCTGAGCACAGATACGCAGTATTTT
TRBJ1-5	TRBV30	NA	TRBD1	CAWSVFWGQGASGSNQPQHF	TGTGCCTGGAGTGTTTTTTGGGGACAGGGGGCCTCGGGCAGCAATCAGCCCCAGCATTTT
TRBJ1-5	TRBV4-3	NA	TRBD1	CASSLGQGVQPQHF	TGCGCCAGCAGCCTGGGGCAGGGGGTTCAGCCCCAGCATTTT
TRBJ2-5	TRBV27	NA	TRBD1	CASIGTGGSKTQYF	TGTGCCAGCATAGGGACAGGGGGCTCGAAGACCCAGTACTTC
TRBJ1-2	TRBV6-1	NA	TRBD1	CASRSGGNYGYTF	TGTGCCAGCAGGTCAGGGGGTAACTATGGCTACACCTTC
TRBJ1-6	TRBV5-4	NA	NA	CASSFGLGNSPLHF	TGTGCCAGCAGCTTCGGCTTGGGGAATTCACCCCTCCACTTT
TRBJ2-7	TRBV7-9	NA	TRBD2	CASIRTSGLYEQYF	TGTGCCAGCATCCGGACTAGCGGGCTCTACGAGCAGTACTTC
TRBJ2-3	TRBV11-2	NA	NA	CASSLDFRPTVASTDTQYF	TGTGCCAGCAGCTTAGATTTCCGCCCCACCGTAGCATCCACAGATACGCAGTATTTT
TRBJ2-7	TRBV5-1	NA	TRBD1	CASSLGQGGEQYF	TGCGCCAGCAGCTTGGGACAGGGTGGCGAGCAGTACTTC
TRBJ2-3	TRBV5-1	NA	TRBD2	CASSLATSDVADTQYF	TGCGCCAGCAGCTTGGCCACTAGCGATGTGGCAGATACGCAGTATTTT
TRBJ1-6	TRBV5-6	NA	NA	CASTRQASPLHF	TGTGCCAGCACCCGACAGGCTTCACCCCTCCACTTT
TRBJ1-4	TRBV11-3	NA	TRBD1	CASSETGDLEKLFF	TGTGCCAGCAGCGAGACAGGGGACTTAGAAAAACTGTTTTTT